In this sample, the clone carrying this T cell receptor (beta chain) turned up many times. The sample is drawn from a study of T-cell reconstitution after alpha-beta-depleted transplantation in children. Preparation of the TCRbeta library involved a method that used unique molecular identifiers. TCRdb fed the PCR reads into MiXCR, producing one record per CDR3 protein. The sample contains 200,000 to 300,000 distinct CDR3 sequences, around 12% of which appear only once. Sample: PBMCs from the stem cell graft donor, taken from the stem cell graft. This receptor was identified in a human donor who donated a stem cell graft to a child with acute lymphoblastic leukemia.

CDR3 sequence reads: CASRKTPSGRASDTQYF. The CDR3 DNA reads TGTGCCAGCAGAAAAACGCCTAGCGGGAGGGCCTCAGATACGCAGTATTTT. The chain recombines TRBV27 with TRBJ2-3; TRBD2 aligns across 12 bases. This CDR3 is 17 amino acids long. The V and J ends lost 6 bases and 4 bases, in that order; junction bases with no gene match: 11. Germline V CDR1 and CDR2: MNHEY, SMNVEV (reference sequence).